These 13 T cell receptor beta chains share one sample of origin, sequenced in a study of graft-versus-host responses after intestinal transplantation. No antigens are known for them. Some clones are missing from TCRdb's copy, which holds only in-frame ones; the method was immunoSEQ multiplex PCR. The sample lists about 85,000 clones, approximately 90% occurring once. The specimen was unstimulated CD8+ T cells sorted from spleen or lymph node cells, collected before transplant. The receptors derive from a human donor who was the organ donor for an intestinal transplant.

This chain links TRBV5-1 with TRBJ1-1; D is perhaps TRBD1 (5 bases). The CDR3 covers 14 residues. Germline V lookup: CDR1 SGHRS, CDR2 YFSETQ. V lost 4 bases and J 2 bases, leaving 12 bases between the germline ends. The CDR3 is CASSVGTGNTEAFF. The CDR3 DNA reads TGCGCCAGCAGCGTGGGGACTGGAAACACTGAAGCTTTCTTT. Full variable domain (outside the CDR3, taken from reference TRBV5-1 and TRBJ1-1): KAGVTQTPRYLIKTRGQQVTLSCSPISGHRSVSWYQQTPGQGLQFLFEYFSETQRNKGNFPGRFSGRQFSNSRSEMNVSTLELGDSALYLCASSVGTGNTEAFFGQGTRLTVV.

The CDR3 protein is CASSSGDTEAFF. The CDR3, as DNA: TGTGCCAGCAGCTCAGGGGACACTGAAGCTTTCTTT. The rearrangement uses TRBV11-2 and TRBJ1-1, with D possibly being TRBD1 (6 bases). Germline V lookup: CDR1 SGHAT, CDR2 FQNNGV. CDR3 length: 12 amino acids. V shed 4 bases and J shed 3 bases, with 6 bases lying between them.

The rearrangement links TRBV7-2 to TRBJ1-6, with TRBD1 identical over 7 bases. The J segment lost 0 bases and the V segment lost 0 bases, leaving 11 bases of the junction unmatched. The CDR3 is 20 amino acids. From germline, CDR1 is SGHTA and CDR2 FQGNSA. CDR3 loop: CASSLAEGGQASSYNSPLHF. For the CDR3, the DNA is TGTGCCAGCAGCTTAGCGGAGGGAGGACAGGCGAGCTCCTATAATTCACCCCTCCACTTT.

The DNA for the CDR3 is TGCGCCAGCAGTGAGTCTGCTGAAGCTTTCTTT. Translated: CASSESAEAFF. The chain recombines TRBV10-2 with TRBJ1-1; D is unclear. Germline assignment: CDR1 WSHSY and CDR2 SAAADI. V shed 0 bases and J shed 6 bases, with 2 bases lying between them. The CDR3 loop spans 11 amino acids.

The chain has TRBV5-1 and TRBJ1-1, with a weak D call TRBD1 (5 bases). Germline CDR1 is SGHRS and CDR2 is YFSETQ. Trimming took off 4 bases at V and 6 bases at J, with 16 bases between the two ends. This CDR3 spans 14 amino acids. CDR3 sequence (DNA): TGCGCCAGCAGCCATCAGGTCAGGGCCTCTGAAGCTTTCTTT. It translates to CASSHQVRASEAFF. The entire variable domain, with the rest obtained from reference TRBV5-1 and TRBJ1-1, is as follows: KAGVTQTPRYLIKTRGQQVTLSCSPISGHRSVSWYQQTPGQGLQFLFEYFSETQRNKGNFPGRFSGRQFSNSRSEMNVSTLELGDSALYLCASSHQVRASEAFFGQGTRLTVV.

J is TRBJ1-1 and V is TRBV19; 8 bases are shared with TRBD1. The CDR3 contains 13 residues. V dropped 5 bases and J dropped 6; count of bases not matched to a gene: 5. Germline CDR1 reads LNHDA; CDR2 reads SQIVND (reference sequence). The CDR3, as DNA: TGTGCCAGTAGTGTCGAACAGGGGGCTGAAGCTTTCTTT. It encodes CASSVEQGAEAFF.

CDR3 bases: TGCGCCAGCAGCCGAACCCCCCGGGTTCAACACACAGATACGCAGTATTTT. This encodes CASSRTPRVQHTDTQYF. The rearrangement joins TRBV4-1 to TRBJ2-3, with D unresolved. Germline values: CDR1 MGHRA, CDR2 YSYEKL. Trimming took off 4 bases at V and 2 bases at J, with 19 bases between the two ends. The CDR3 length is 17 residues.

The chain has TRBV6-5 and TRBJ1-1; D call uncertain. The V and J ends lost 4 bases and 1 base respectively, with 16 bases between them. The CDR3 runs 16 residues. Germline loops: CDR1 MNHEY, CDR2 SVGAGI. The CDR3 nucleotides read TGTGCCAGCAGTTCCCCACTTACAGACCCGAACACTGAAGCTTTCTTT. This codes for CASSSPLTDPNTEAFF.

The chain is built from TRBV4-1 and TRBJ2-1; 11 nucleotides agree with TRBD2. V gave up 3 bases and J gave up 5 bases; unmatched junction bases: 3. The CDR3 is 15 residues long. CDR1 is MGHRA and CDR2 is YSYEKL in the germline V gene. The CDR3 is CASSQTSGIDNEQFF. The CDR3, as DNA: TGCGCCAGCAGCCAGACTAGCGGGATAGACAATGAGCAGTTCTTC.

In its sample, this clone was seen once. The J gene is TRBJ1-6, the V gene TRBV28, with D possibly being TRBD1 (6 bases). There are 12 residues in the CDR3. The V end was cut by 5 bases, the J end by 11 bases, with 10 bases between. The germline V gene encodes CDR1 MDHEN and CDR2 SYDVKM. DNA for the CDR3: TGTGCCAGCAGTACAGGGTCGACACCCCTCCACTTT. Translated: CASSTGSTPLHF.

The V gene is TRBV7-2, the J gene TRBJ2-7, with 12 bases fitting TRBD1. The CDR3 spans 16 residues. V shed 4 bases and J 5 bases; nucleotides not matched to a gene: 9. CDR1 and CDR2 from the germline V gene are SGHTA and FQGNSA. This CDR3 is CASSWGQGAPLNEQYF. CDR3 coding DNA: TGTGCCAGCAGCTGGGGACAGGGGGCCCCGCTGAACGAGCAGTACTTC.

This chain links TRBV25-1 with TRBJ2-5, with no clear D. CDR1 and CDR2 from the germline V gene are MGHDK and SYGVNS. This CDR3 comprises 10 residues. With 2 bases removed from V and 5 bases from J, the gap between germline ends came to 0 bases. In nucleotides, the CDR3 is TGTGCCAGCAGTGAAGAGACCCAGTACTTC. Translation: CASSEETQYF.

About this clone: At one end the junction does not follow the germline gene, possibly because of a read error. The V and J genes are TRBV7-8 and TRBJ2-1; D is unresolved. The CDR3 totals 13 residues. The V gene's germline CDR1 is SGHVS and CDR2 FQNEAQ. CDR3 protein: CTSSQDIHNEQFF. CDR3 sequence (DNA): TGTACCAGCAGCCAGGATATTCACAATGAGCAGTTCTTC. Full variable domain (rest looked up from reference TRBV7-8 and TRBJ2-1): GAGVSQSPRYKVAKRGQDVALRCDPISGHVSLFWYQQALGQGPEFLTYFQNEAQLDKSGLPSDRFFAERPEGSVSTLKIQRTQQEDSAVYLCTSSQDIHNEQFFGPGTRLTVL.